The 2 T cell receptor beta chains given below trace back to one sample, sequenced in a study of blood T cell repertoires in COVID-19. Sequenced by immunoSEQ multiplex PCR; TCRdb stores in-frame clones only, minus some. The table shows around 30,000 clones, with roughly 73% occurring only once. The sample consisted of peripheral blood. Receptors originate from a woman between 70 and 85 years old with active or convalescent COVID-19.

The chain combines TRBV4-1 with TRBJ2-1; perhaps TRBD1 as D (5 bases). Germline CDR1 is MGHRA and CDR2 is YSYEKL. This CDR3 contains 14 residues. V was trimmed by 1 base and J by 7 bases, leaving 11 bases between them. The CDR3 nucleotides read TGCGCCAGCAGCCAAGTTGAGGCAGGGAATGAGCAGTTCTTC. Its translation is CASSQVEAGNEQFF.

The chain employs TRBV7-9 and TRBJ1-3; a weak D match, TRBD1 (5 bases). Germline loops: CDR1 SEHNR, CDR2 FQNEAQ (reference sequence). The CDR3 has 15 residues. V lost 4 bases to trimming and J lost 0 bases, with 10 bases between them. For the CDR3, the DNA is TGTGCCAGCAGCTCGACAGCGTCCTCTGGAAACACCATATATTTT. Its protein product is CASSSTASSGNTIYF.